This TCR beta chain was sequenced during a study of T cells in Graves' hyperthyroidism and ophthalmopathy. Study observations and caveats: Blood also carried most thyroid clonotypes expanded above 0.001. Model output signaled ophthalmopathy a median around 6.9 months ahead of onset.

CDR1 and CDR2 (germline): LGHNA, YNFKEQ. V lost 5 bases, J lost 3 bases, and 3 bases stayed unmatched. This CDR3 has 14 amino acids. Researchers amplified the TCR beta CDR3 regions from RNA transcripts. HTBI primers were used for first-round RT-PCR of the TCR CDR3. TCRdb fed the multiplex PCR reads into MiXCR, producing one record per CDR3 protein. The data contain about 59,000 distinct CDR3 sequences, approximately 53% of them singletons. On this clonotype: Its antigen is as yet unknown.

Ophthalmopathy cases met thresholds of Clinical Activity Score at least 3, NOSPECS grade at least 4 and duration under 3 months. Investigators excluded patients with uncontrolled infection, other autoimmune disease, pregnancy or lactation. The gene calls are TRBV4-2 and TRBJ2-2; 7 bases are shared with TRBD1. Material: blood. The origin of this receptor is a woman aged 60-75 years with Graves' ophthalmopathy. The CDR3 region is CASSTGQDTGELFF. The CDR3 DNA sequence: TGTGCCAGCAGCACTGGACAGGACACCGGGGAGCTGTTTTTT.